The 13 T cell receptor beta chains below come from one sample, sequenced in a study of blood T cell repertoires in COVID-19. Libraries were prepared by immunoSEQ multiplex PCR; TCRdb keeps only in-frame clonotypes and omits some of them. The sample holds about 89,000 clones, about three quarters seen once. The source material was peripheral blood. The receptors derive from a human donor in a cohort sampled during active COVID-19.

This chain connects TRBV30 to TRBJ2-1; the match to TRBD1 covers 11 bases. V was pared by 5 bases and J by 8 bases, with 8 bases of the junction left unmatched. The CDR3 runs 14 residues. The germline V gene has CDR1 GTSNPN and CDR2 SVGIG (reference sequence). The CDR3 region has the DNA TGTGCCTGGGATAGGACAGGGGGCCTGGATGAGCAGTTCTTC. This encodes CAWDRTGGLDEQFF.

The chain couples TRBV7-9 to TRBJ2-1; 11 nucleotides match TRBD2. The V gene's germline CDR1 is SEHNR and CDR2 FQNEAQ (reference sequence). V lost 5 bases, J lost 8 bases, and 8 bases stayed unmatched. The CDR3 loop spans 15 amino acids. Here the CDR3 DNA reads TGTGCCAGCAGCCCGACTAGCGGGACCTCCCATGAGCAGTTCTTC. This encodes CASSPTSGTSHEQFF. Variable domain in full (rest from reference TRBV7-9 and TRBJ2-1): DTGVSQNPRHKITKRGQNVTFRCDPISEHNRLYWYRQTLGQGPEFLTYFQNEAQLEKSRLLSDRFSAERPKGSFSTLEIQRTEQGDSAMYLCASSPTSGTSHEQFFGPGTRLTVL.

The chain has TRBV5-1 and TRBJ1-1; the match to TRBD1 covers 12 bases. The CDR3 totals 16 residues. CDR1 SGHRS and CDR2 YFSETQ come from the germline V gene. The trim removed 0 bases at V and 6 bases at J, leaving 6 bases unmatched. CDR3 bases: TGCGCCAGCAGCTTGGGGGGACAGGGGGCCTGGTCTGAAGCTTTCTTT. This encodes CASSLGGQGAWSEAFF.

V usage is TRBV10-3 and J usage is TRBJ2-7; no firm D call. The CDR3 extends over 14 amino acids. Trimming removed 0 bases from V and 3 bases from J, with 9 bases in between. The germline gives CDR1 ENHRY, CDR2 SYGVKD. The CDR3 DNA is TGTGCCATCAGTGAGTCTGAGGCTCGCTACGAGCAGTACTTC. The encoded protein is CAISESEARYEQYF.

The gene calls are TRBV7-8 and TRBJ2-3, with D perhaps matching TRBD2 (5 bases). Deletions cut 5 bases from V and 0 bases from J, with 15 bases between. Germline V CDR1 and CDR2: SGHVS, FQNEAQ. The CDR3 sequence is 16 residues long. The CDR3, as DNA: TGTGCCAGCAGCGTTAGCGCCCTTCTTAGCACAGATACGCAGTATTTT. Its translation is CASSVSALLSTDTQYF.

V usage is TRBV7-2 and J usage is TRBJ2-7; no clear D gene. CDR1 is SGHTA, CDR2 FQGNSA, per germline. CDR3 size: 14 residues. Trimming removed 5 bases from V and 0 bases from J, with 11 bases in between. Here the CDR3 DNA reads TGTGCCAGCAGCCCCACATTTCGCTCCTACGAGCAGTACTTC. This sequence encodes CASSPTFRSYEQYF.

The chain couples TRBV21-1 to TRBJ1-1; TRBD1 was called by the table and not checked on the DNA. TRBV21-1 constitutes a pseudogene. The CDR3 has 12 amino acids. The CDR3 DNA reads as TGTGCCAAACCTACAGGGAGCACTGAAGCTTTCTTT. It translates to CAKPTGSTEAFF.

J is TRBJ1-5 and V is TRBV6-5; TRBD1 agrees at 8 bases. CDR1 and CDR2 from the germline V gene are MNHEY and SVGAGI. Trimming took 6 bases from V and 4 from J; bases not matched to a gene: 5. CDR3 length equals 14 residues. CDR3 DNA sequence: TGTGCCAGCAGGGGACAGGACAGGAATCAGCCCCAGCATTTT. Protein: CASRGQDRNQPQHF.

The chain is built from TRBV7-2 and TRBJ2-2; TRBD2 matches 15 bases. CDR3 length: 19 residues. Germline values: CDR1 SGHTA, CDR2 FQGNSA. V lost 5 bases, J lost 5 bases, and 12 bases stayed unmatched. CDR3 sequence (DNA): TGTGCCAGCAGCAAGAGGACTAGCGGGAGGGCCAGAGGAACCGGGGAGCTGTTTTTT. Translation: CASSKRTSGRARGTGELFF.

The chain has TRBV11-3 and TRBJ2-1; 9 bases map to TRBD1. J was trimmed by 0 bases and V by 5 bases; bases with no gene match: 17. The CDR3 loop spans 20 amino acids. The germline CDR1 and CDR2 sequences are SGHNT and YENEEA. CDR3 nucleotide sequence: TGTGCCAGCAGCCCTCCGGGACAGGGTATGCTCTCAAGCTCCTACAATGAGCAGTTCTTC. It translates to CASSPPGQGMLSSSYNEQFF.

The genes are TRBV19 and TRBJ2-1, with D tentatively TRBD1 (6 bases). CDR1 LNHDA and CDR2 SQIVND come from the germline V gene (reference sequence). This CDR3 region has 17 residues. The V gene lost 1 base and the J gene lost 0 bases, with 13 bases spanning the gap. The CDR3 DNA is TGTGCCAGTAGTATAGGCACAGGGATTAGCTCCTACAATGAGCAGTTCTTC. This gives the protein CASSIGTGISSYNEQFF.

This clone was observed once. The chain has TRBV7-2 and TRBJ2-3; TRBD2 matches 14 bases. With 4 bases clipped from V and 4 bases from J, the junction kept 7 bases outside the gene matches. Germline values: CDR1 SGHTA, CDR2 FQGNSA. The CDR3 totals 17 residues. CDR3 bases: TGTGCCAGCAGCTCTCGACTAGCGGGAGGGGTGGCAGATACGCAGTATTTT. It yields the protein CASSSRLAGGVADTQYF.

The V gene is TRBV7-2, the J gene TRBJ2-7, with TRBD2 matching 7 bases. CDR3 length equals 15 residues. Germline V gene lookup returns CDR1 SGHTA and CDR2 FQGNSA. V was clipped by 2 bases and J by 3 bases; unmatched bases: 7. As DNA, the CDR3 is TGTGCCAGCAGCTTAAGCACTAGCGCAATCTACGAGCAGTACTTC. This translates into CASSLSTSAIYEQYF.